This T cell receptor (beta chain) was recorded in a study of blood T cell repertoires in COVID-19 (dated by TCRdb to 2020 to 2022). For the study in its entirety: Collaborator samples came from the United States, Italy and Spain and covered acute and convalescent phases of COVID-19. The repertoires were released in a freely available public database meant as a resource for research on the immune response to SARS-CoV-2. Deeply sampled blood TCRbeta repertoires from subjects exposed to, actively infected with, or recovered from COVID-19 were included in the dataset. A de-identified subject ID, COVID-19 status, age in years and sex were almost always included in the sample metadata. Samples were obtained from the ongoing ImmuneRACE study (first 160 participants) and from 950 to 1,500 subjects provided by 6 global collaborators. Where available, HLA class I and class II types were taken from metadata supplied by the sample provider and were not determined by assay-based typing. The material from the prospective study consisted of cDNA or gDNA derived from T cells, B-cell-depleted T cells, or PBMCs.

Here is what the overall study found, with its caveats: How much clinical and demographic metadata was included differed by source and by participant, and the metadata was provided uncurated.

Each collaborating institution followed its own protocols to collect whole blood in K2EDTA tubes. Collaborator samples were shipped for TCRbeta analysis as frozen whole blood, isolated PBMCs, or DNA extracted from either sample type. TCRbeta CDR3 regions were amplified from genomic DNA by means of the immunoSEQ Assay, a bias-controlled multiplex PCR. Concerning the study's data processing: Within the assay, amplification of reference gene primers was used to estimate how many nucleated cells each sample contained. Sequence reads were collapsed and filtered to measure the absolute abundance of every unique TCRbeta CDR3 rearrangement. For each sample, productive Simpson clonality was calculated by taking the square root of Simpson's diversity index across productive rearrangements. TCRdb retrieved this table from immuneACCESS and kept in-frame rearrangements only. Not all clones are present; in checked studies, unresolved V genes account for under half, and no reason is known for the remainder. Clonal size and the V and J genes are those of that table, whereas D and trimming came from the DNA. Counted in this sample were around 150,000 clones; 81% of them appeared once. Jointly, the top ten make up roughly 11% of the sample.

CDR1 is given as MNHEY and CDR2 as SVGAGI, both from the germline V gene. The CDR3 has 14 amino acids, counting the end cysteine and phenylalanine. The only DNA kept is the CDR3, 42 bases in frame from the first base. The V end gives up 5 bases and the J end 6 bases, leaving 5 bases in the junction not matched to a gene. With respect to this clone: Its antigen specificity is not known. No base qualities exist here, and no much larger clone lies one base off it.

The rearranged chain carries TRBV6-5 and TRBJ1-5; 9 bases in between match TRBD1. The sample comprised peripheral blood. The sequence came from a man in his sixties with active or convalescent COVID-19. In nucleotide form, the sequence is TGTGCCAGCAGTCTCGGGACAGGGAGTCAGCCCCAGCATTTT. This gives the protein CASSLGTGSQPQHF.